Shown below are 21 T cell receptor beta chains from a single sample sequenced in a study of shared clonotypes between healthy human individuals. Sequencing was performed with immunoSEQ multiplex PCR; in TCRdb, only in-frame clones are kept and a portion is missing. The data hold about 2.1 million clones, with just over 90% observed a single time. Terminally differentiated effector memory CD45RA+ cells were excluded by CCR7 positive selection of CD45RO-negative cells. The sample was naive CD8+ T cells from PBMCs. These receptors all come from a man between 18 and 29 years old in good health. Some clones in this sample may be carry-over from other donors' samples.

The chain carries TRBV7-8 and TRBJ2-7; tentative D call: TRBD2 (5 bases). Germline lookup yields CDR1 SGHVS and CDR2 FQNEAQ. The CDR3 totals 14 residues. V lost 2 bases, J lost 3 bases, and 11 bases lay in between. In DNA, the CDR3 is TGTGCCAGCAGCTTAACACTAGTCCGCTACGAGCAGTACTTC. This encodes CASSLTLVRYEQYF.

The table lists this clone with a count of one. The CDR3: CASSLWGGSSYEQYF. For the CDR3, the DNA is TGTGCCAGCAGCTTGTGGGGCGGGAGCTCCTACGAGCAGTACTTC. The V and J genes are TRBV5-4 and TRBJ2-7; 7 bases agree with TRBD2. With 1 base clipped from V and 0 bases from J, the junction kept 4 bases outside the gene matches. Germline CDR1 reads SGHNT; CDR2 reads YYREEE (reference sequence). There are 15 residues in the CDR3.

Of note for this clone: Other DNA sequences in the sample encode the same CDR3. The CDR3 loop is CASSQGTSGYNEQFF. For the CDR3, the DNA is TGTGCCAGCAGCCAAGGGACTAGCGGATACAATGAGCAGTTCTTC. The chain couples TRBV7-3 to TRBJ2-1; 11 nucleotides line up with TRBD2. This CDR3 has 15 residues. V dropped 5 bases and J dropped 4; count of bases not matched to a gene: 4. Germline values: CDR1 SGHTA, CDR2 FQGTGA.

The V gene is TRBV5-1, the J gene TRBJ2-5; TRBD2 is a possible D gene (5 bases). The CDR3 extends over 14 amino acids. CDR1 SGHRS and CDR2 YFSETQ come from the germline V gene. V lost 4 bases, J lost 2 bases, and 12 bases lay in between. The CDR3 coding sequence is TGCGCCAGCAGCAACGGACTGCAACAAGAGACCCAGTACTTC. It yields the protein CASSNGLQQETQYF.

This clone has only one observation. This chain connects TRBV27 to TRBJ2-7; maybe TRBD2 (5 bases). The CDR3 is 11 residues long. V lost 5 bases and J lost 7, with 9 bases in between. Germline V gene lookup returns CDR1 MNHEY and CDR2 SMNVEV (reference sequence). The CDR3 protein is CASSIEGEQYF. The CDR3 DNA follows: TGTGCCAGCAGTATTGAGGGAGAGCAGTACTTC.

The rearrangement links TRBV27 to TRBJ2-5; 7 bases agree with TRBD1. Germline V CDR1 and CDR2: MNHEY, SMNVEV (reference sequence). The CDR3 runs 13 residues. After removal of 5 bases from V and 3 bases from J, the junction contained 3 bases not matched to a gene. Here the CDR3 reads CASSTQGEETQYF. In DNA form, the CDR3 reads TGTGCCAGCAGTACCCAGGGGGAAGAGACCCAGTACTTC.

This clone was counted only a few times. V and J are TRBV10-3 and TRBJ1-1; unclear D gene. The CDR3 has 13 amino acids. V was clipped by 2 bases and J by 4 bases, with 8 bases between them. The V gene's germline CDR1 is ENHRY and CDR2 SYGVKD. The CDR3 here is CAISEPEGTEAFF. CDR3 coding DNA: TGTGCCATCAGTGAGCCGGAGGGCACTGAAGCTTTCTTT.

The chain carries TRBV4-2 and TRBJ2-7; D is unresolved. This CDR3 has 15 residues. V was pared by 1 base and J by 2 bases, with 12 bases between. Germline assignment: CDR1 LGHNA and CDR2 YNFKEQ. The CDR3 sequence is CASSQARANAYEQYF. The CDR3, as DNA: TGTGCCAGCAGCCAAGCAAGGGCGAACGCCTACGAGCAGTACTTC.

J is TRBJ1-2 and V is TRBV6-5, with no clear D. This CDR3 spans 14 amino acids. Trimming shortened V by 7 bases and J by 2 bases, and 14 bases separated the two germline ends. Germline-derived CDR1 and CDR2 are MNHEY and SVGAGI. CDR3 protein: CASTPGGENYGYTF. The CDR3 region has the DNA TGTGCCAGCACCCCCGGCGGAGAGAACTATGGCTACACCTTC.

V is TRBV9 and J is TRBJ2-3; D is undetermined. V was pared by 4 bases and J by 2 bases, with 26 bases between. CDR1 is SGDLS and CDR2 is YYNGEE in the germline V gene. The CDR3 has 19 amino acids. The CDR3 sequence is CASSHATSQTQDATDTQYF. The CDR3 DNA follows: TGTGCCAGCAGCCATGCGACATCCCAAACGCAGGACGCCACAGATACGCAGTATTTT.

The CDR3 nucleotides read TGTGCCAGCAGTTTGAACCCGGGACTAGCGGGCAAATACGGGGAGCTGTTTTTT. Residues: CASSLNPGLAGKYGELFF. This sequence joins TRBV28 and TRBJ2-2, with 12 nucleotides matching TRBD2. The CDR3 sequence is 18 residues long. CDR1 and CDR2 from the germline V gene are MDHEN and SYDVKM. After removal of 3 bases from V and 7 bases from J, the junction contained 12 bases not matched to a gene.

J is TRBJ1-2 and V is TRBV19, with D unclear. Looked up from germline, CDR1 is LNHDA and CDR2 is SQIVND (reference sequence). The CDR3 loop spans 15 amino acids. The germline V and J ends were trimmed by 7 bases and 6 bases, with 21 bases remaining between them. CDR3 region: CASTEPGLRTDGYTF. CDR3 DNA sequence: TGTGCCAGTACCGAACCTGGGCTCCGGACGGATGGCTACACCTTC.

The chain employs TRBV10-3 and TRBJ2-1; no firm D call. Germline V gene lookup returns CDR1 ENHRY and CDR2 SYGVKD. This CDR3 spans 13 amino acids. V was cut by 3 bases and J by 10 bases, with 13 bases left in between. CDR3 in DNA: TGTGCCATCAGTGAAGGCAGGCTTTCGGAGCAGTTCTTC. Protein product: CAISEGRLSEQFF.

The table lists this clone with a count of one. The gene calls are TRBV30 and TRBJ2-7, with D maybe TRBD1 (5 bases). The CDR3 has 14 residues. The germline V gene has CDR1 GTSNPN and CDR2 SVGIG (reference sequence). Trimming removed 1 base from V and 5 bases from J, with 15 bases in between. The CDR3 loop is CAWSGGASSNEQYF. CDR3 nucleotides: TGTGCCTGGAGTGGTGGGGCCTCGTCGAACGAGCAGTACTTC.

This clone has a single count. The chain has TRBV9 and TRBJ1-2; D perhaps matches TRBD1 (6 bases). From germline, CDR1 is SGDLS and CDR2 YYNGEE. The CDR3 is made up of 13 amino acids. Trimming pared 0 bases from V and 7 bases from J, leaving 10 bases between. CDR3 coding DNA: TGTGCCAGCAGCGTAGTAACAGGGAGTGGCTACACCTTC. Amino acids: CASSVVTGSGYTF.

For this clone: The same CDR3 is also encoded by other DNA sequences in this sample. The chain recombines TRBV7-9 with TRBJ2-1; D remains ambiguous. CDR1 SEHNR and CDR2 FQNEAQ come from the germline V gene (reference sequence). The CDR3 sequence is 13 residues long. Trimming removed 5 bases from V and 4 bases from J, with 9 bases in between. CDR3 region: CASSPPRYNEQFF. The CDR3 bases are TGTGCCAGCAGCCCGCCGAGGTACAATGAGCAGTTCTTC.

The chain couples TRBV9 to TRBJ2-7, with TRBD2 matching 8 bases. This CDR3 region has 14 residues. Per the germline V gene, CDR1 is SGDLS and CDR2 is YYNGEE. The J segment lost 4 bases and the V segment lost 2 bases, leaving 5 bases of the junction unmatched. The DNA of the CDR3 is TGTGCCAGCAGCGTGACTAGCGACCTTTACGAGCAGTACTTC. Translation: CASSVTSDLYEQYF. Drawing the rest from reference TRBV9 and TRBJ2-7, the complete variable domain is DSGVTQTPKHLITATGQRVTLRCSPRSGDLSVYWYQQSLDQGLQFLIQYYNGEERAKGNILERFSAQQFPDLHSELNLSSLELGDSALYFCASSVTSDLYEQYFGPGTRLTVT.

The chain combines TRBV2 with TRBJ2-5, with D perhaps TRBD2 (5 bases). V was cut by 5 bases and J by 5 bases, with 15 bases left in between. The CDR3 totals 14 residues. Germline values: CDR1 SNHLY, CDR2 FYNNEI. The DNA for the CDR3 is TGTGCCAGCAGTCCAAGGGCGGGCTGGGAGACCCAGTACTTC. It encodes CASSPRAGWETQYF.

The chain has TRBV19 and TRBJ2-1, with D unresolved. The CDR3 length is 15 residues. Germline V gene data show CDR1 as LNHDA and CDR2 as SQIVND (reference sequence). The V gene lost 3 bases and the J gene lost 2 bases, with 11 bases spanning the gap. Written as DNA, the CDR3 is TGTGCCAGTAGTATTGGGTACAGAACCTACAATGAGCAGTTCTTC. It codes for CASSIGYRTYNEQFF.

The rearrangement uses TRBV7-6 and TRBJ2-7; 9 bases map to TRBD2. The CDR3 contains 15 residues. CDR1 is SGHVS, CDR2 FNYEAQ, per germline. The ends lost 5 bases at V and 3 bases at J; junction bases unmatched: 8. This CDR3 is CASSLKGSGSYEQYF. The CDR3 nucleotides are TGTGCCAGCAGCCTCAAAGGTAGCGGGAGCTACGAGCAGTACTTC.

The V call is TRBV19, the J call TRBJ2-1, with 11 bases matching TRBD2. The CDR3 spans 17 residues. V lost 7 bases, J lost 0 bases, and 8 bases stayed unmatched. The germline CDR1 and CDR2 sequences are LNHDA and SQIVND (reference sequence). Here the CDR3 DNA reads TGTGCCAGTACCCCGGGACTAGCGGCGAGCTCCTACAATGAGCAGTTCTTC. Translated: CASTPGLAASSYNEQFF.